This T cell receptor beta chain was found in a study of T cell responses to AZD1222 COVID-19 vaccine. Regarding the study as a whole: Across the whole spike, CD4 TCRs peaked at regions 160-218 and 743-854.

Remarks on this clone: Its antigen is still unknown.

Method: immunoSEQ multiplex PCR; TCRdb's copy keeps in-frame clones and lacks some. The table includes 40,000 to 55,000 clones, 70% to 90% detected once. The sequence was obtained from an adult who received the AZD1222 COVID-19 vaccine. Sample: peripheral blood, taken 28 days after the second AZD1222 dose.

The CDR3 spells CASSLNIGNQPQHF. CDR3 in DNA: TGTGCCAGCAGTTTAAACATCGGCAATCAGCCCCAGCATTTT. The genes are TRBV6-5 and TRBJ1-5; no firm D call. Germline CDR1 and CDR2: MNHEY and SVGAGI. The CDR3 runs 14 residues. V was pared by 4 bases and J by 2 bases, with 9 bases between.